These 21 T cell receptor beta chains were sequenced from one sample in a study of human T cells and chemical hapten exposure. As for time point: pre-sensitization, week 0. The treatment denotes: therapeutic diphenylcyclopropenone sensitization with weekly scalp DPC. TCRdb redid the calling of the RACE reads with MiXCR, one entry per CDR3 protein. The sample records tens of thousands of distinct CDR3 sequences, roughly 7.6% being singletons. The starting material was whole blood, obtained in connection with sensitization to the hapten diphenylcyclopropenone (DPC). The receptors were gathered from a woman in her forties or fifties with alopecia areata. Some clones in this sample may be carry-over from other donors' samples.

This clonotype was seen at least ten times. The V gene is TRBV7-3, the J gene TRBJ2-3; D is undetermined. This CDR3 has 15 residues. Per germline, CDR1 SGHTA and CDR2 FQGTGA. V lost 5 bases and J 0 bases, leaving 12 bases between the germline ends. The CDR3 region is CASSADKRSTDTQYF. DNA for the CDR3: TGTGCCAGCAGCGCCGACAAACGTAGCACAGATACGCAGTATTTT. Full variable domain (missing parts from reference TRBV7-3 and TRBJ2-3): GAGVSQTPSNKVTEKGKYVELRCDPISGHTALYWYRQSLGQGPEFLIYFQGTGAADDSGLPNDRFFAVRPEGSVSTLKIQRTERGDSAVYLCASSADKRSTDTQYFGPGTRLTVL.

V usage is TRBV6-2 or TRBV6-3 and J usage is TRBJ1-1, with D possibly being TRBD1 (5 bases). The CDR3 sequence is 12 residues long. Germline CDR1 and CDR2: MNHEY and SVGEGT. V was trimmed by 4 bases and J by 7 bases, leaving 10 bases between them. CDR3 DNA: TGTGCCAGCAGTTCCGGGACTCTTGAAGCTTTCTTT. Residues: CASSSGTLEAFF.

At least ten counts were recorded for this clonotype. The chain combines TRBV6-2 or TRBV6-3 with TRBJ1-5; D is undetermined. Trimming took off 1 base at V and 7 bases at J, with 11 bases between the two ends. CDR3 length equals 14 residues. The germline V gene has CDR1 MNHEY and CDR2 SVGEGT. The CDR3 loop reads CASSYFSSGQPQHF. The CDR3 nucleotides read TGTGCCAGCAGTTACTTCTCCTCGGGGCAGCCCCAGCATTTT.

This clonotype was observed at least ten times. CDR3 sequence: CASSYTPGSTEAFF. The CDR3 nucleotides read TGTGCCAGCAGCTACACACCGGGGAGCACTGAAGCTTTCTTT. V is TRBV7-3 and J is TRBJ1-1; D is unresolved. Germline CDR1 SGHTA, CDR2 FQGTGA. The CDR3 contains 14 residues. V was clipped by 4 bases and J by 4 bases, with 13 bases between them.

This rearrangement joins TRBV4-1 to TRBJ1-5; no firm D call. V was shortened by 1 base and J by 0 bases, with 10 bases between the two germline ends. The CDR3 has 16 amino acids. Germline V CDR1 and CDR2: MGHRA, YSYEKL. The CDR3 loop is CASSQGWGNSNQPQHF. CDR3 in DNA: TGCGCCAGCAGCCAAGGATGGGGAAATAGCAATCAGCCCCAGCATTTT.

The chain recombines TRBV7-9 with TRBJ1-2, with 7 nucleotides matching TRBD1. Per the germline V gene, CDR1 is SEHNR and CDR2 is FQNEAQ (reference sequence). This CDR3 region has 15 residues. Unmatched junction bases numbered 6, after V lost 1 base and J lost 4 bases. The CDR3 is CASSLGQGITYGYTF. DNA of the CDR3: TGTGCCAGCAGCTTAGGACAGGGAATTACCTATGGCTACACCTTC.

V usage is TRBV7-2 and J usage is TRBJ2-7, with 8 bases identical to TRBD2. The length of the CDR3 is 15 residues. V shed 2 bases, J shed 2 bases, and the junction held 5 bases outside the gene matches. CDR1 is SGHTA, CDR2 FQGNSA, per germline. For the CDR3, the DNA is TGTGCCAGCAGCTTAAGTACTAGCGGCACCTACGAGCAGTACTTC. It yields the protein CASSLSTSGTYEQYF. Looking up the rest from reference TRBV7-2 and TRBJ2-7 gives the full variable domain: GAGVSQSPSNKVTEKGKDVELRCDPISGHTALYWYRQSLGQGLEFLIYFQGNSAPDKSGLPSDRFSAERTGGSVSTLTIQRTQQEDSAVYLCASSLSTSGTYEQYFGPGTRLTVT.

The table lists this clonotype with many counts. This chain links TRBV29-1 with TRBJ2-2, with 12 bases fitting TRBD2. Per the germline V gene, CDR1 is SQVTM and CDR2 is ANQGSEA. The length of the CDR3 is 20 residues. V shed 2 bases, J shed 0 bases, and the junction held 13 bases outside the gene matches. The CDR3 bases are TGCAGCGTTGAAAAGGGTCTAGCGGGAGGGCCGTACCCGAACACCGGGGAGCTGTTTTTT. Protein sequence: CSVEKGLAGGPYPNTGELFF.

This chain connects TRBV28 to TRBJ2-7; D is ambiguous. CDR1 is MDHEN and CDR2 is SYDVKM in the germline V gene. V shed 3 bases and J shed 7 bases, with 10 bases lying between them. The CDR3 is 12 amino acids. The chain's CDR3 is CASSLASREQYF. Here the CDR3 DNA reads TGTGCCAGCAGTTTGGCCTCGAGGGAGCAGTACTTC.

This clonotype came up many times. The CDR3 region is CASSRDYRETQYF. In DNA form, the CDR3 reads TGTGCCAGCAGCCGGGACTATAGAGAGACCCAGTACTTC. J is TRBJ2-5 and V is TRBV11-3; 7 bases fit TRBD2. The CDR3 length is 13 residues. CDR1 is SGHNT and CDR2 is YENEEA in the germline V gene. Trimming took 5 bases from V and 4 from J; bases not matched to a gene: 4.

This clonotype was recorded at least ten times. The genes are TRBV18 and TRBJ1-1; D is uncertain. The CDR3 totals 13 residues. V was shortened by 6 bases and J by 2 bases, with 10 bases between the two germline ends. Germline V gene lookup returns CDR1 KGHSH and CDR2 LQKENI. The CDR3 protein is CASSGTANTEAFF. In nucleotides, the CDR3 is TGTGCCAGCTCTGGCACAGCAAACACTGAAGCTTTCTTT. Complete variable domain (other parts from reference TRBV18 and TRBJ1-1): NAGVMQNPRHLVRRRGQEARLRCSPMKGHSHVYWYRQLPEEGLKFMVYLQKENIIDESGMPKERFSAEFPKEGPSILRIQQVVRGDSAAYFCASSGTANTEAFFGQGTRLTVV.

This clonotype has a count of ten or more. The chain uses TRBV24-1 and TRBJ2-1; maybe TRBD1 (6 bases). Germline V gives CDR1 KGHDR, CDR2 SFDVKD. Deletions cut 10 bases from V and 9 bases from J, with 12 bases between. The CDR3 spans 11 residues. DNA of the CDR3: TGTGCCACTTGCAGGGGTAGTGAGCAGTTCTTC. Amino acid sequence: CATCRGSEQFF.

This clonotype was seen many times. V gene TRBV11-2 combines with J gene TRBJ2-7; D remains unclear. Germline V gene data show CDR1 as SGHAT and CDR2 as FQNNGV. V gave up 5 bases and J gave up 2 bases, with 16 bases separating them. This CDR3 is built from 15 residues. CDR3 bases: TGTGCCAGCAGCCCGCTTATTCGCCCCCCCTACGAGCAGTACTTC. The encoded protein is CASSPLIRPPYEQYF.

This clonotype was counted many times. V usage is TRBV11-2 and J usage is TRBJ2-7, with 13 bases identical to TRBD2. CDR3 length: 16 amino acids. CDR1 and CDR2 from the germline V gene are SGHAT and FQNNGV. V shed 5 bases and J 5 bases; nucleotides not matched to a gene: 9. Written as DNA, the CDR3 is TGTGCCAGCAGCGCTACTAGCGGGAGGGCCCCCCACGAGCAGTACTTC. Amino acids: CASSATSGRAPHEQYF. Filled out from reference TRBV11-2 and TRBJ2-7, the complete variable domain reads EAGVAQSPRYKIIEKRQSVAFWCNPISGHATLYWYQQILGQGPKLLIQFQNNGVVDDSQLPKDRFSAERLKGVDSTLKIQPAKLEDSAVYLCASSATSGRAPHEQYFGPGTRLTVT.

This clonotype is medium-sized. This sequence joins TRBV6-6 and TRBJ2-7; 7 bases match TRBD1. Germline trimming cut 7 bases from V and 7 bases from J; bases unmatched to any gene: 7. The germline gives CDR1 MNHNY, CDR2 SVGAGI (reference sequence). The CDR3 sequence is 12 residues long. The CDR3 nucleotides are TGTGCCAGCACCTGGGGGACAGAAGAGCAGTACTTC. The encoded protein is CASTWGTEEQYF.

This clonotype was counted ten times or more. The genes are TRBV7-6 and TRBJ2-3; D gene uncertain. Deletions cut 2 bases from V and 8 bases from J, with 11 bases between. From germline, CDR1 is SGHVS and CDR2 FNYEAQ. The length of the CDR3 is 13 residues. CDR3 nucleotides: TGTGCCAGCAGCTTACCCGGCGTGGGTACGCAGTATTTT. It specifies CASSLPGVGTQYF.

This clonotype showed up many times. The V and J genes are TRBV11-2 and TRBJ2-3; the match to TRBD2 covers 7 bases. Germline V gene lookup returns CDR1 SGHAT and CDR2 FQNNGV. Losses at the gene ends were 2 bases for V and 4 bases for J; bases not matched to a gene: 9. CDR3 length: 16 amino acids. CDR3 sequence reads: CASSLNPGTKADTQYF. CDR3 sequence (DNA): TGTGCCAGCAGCTTAAACCCCGGGACTAAGGCAGATACGCAGTATTTT.

The V gene is TRBV11-2, the J gene TRBJ2-7; no firm D call. Deletions cut 1 base from V and 5 bases from J, with 18 bases between. The CDR3 length is 16 residues. Germline-derived CDR1 and CDR2 are SGHAT and FQNNGV. This chain's CDR3 is CASSLAPTVPGHEQYF. The CDR3 DNA reads as TGTGCCAGCAGCTTAGCGCCCACAGTCCCTGGCCACGAGCAGTACTTC.

This clonotype was found many times. The CDR3 DNA is TGCAGTGCAACCCACAGGGGGCGTTATGATCAGCCCCAGCATTTT. Amino acids: CSATHRGRYDQPQHF. This chain links TRBV20-1 with TRBJ1-5, with TRBD1 identical over 9 bases. This CDR3 has 15 residues. Per the germline V gene, CDR1 is DFQATT and CDR2 is SNEGSKA (reference sequence). Germline trimming cut 6 bases from V and 5 bases from J; bases unmatched to any gene: 11.

This clonotype was counted at least ten times. An end of the junction does not agree with germline; a read error may underlie this. The J gene is TRBJ2-5, the V gene TRBV7-7; D unclear. The CDR3 spans 14 residues. CDR1 and CDR2 from the germline V gene are SSHAT and FNYEAQ (reference sequence). CDR3 residues: CASSLVPFQETQYF. CDR3 nucleotides: TGTGCTAGCAGCTTAGTGCCCTTCCAAGAGACCCAGTACTTC.

This clonotype came up many times. The V and J genes are TRBV28 and TRBJ2-7; D possibly corresponds to TRBD2 (5 bases). V was trimmed by 7 bases and J by 3 bases, leaving 13 bases between them. This CDR3 region has 13 residues. Germline CDR1 is MDHEN and CDR2 is SYDVKM. CDR3 amino acids: CASIDYSGYEQYF. The CDR3 region has the DNA TGTGCCAGCATCGACTACAGCGGCTACGAGCAGTACTTC. Drawing the rest from reference TRBV28 and TRBJ2-7, the complete variable domain is DVKVTQSSRYLVKRTGEKVFLECVQDMDHENMFWYRQDPGLGLRLIYFSYDVKMKEKGDIPEGYSVSREKKERFSLILESASTNQTSMYLCASIDYSGYEQYFGPGTRLTVT.